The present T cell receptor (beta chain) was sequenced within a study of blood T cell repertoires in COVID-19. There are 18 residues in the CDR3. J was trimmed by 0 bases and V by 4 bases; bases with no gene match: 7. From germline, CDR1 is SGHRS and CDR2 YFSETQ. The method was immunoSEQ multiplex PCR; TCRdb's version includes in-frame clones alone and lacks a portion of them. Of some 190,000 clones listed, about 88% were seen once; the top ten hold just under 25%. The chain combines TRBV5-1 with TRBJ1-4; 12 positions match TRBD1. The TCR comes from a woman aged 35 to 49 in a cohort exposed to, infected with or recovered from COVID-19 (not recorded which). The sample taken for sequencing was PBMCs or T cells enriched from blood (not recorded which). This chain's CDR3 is CASSPGTGGLATNEKLFF. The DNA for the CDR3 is TGCGCCAGCAGCCCTGGGACAGGGGGCCTTGCAACTAATGAAAAACTGTTTTTT.